What follows are 28 T cell receptor beta chains derived from one specimen sequenced in a study of CD8+ T cells in alopecia areata. TCR sequencing used cDNA made by reverse transcription of extracted RNA. Clones were sequenced by immunoSEQ multiplex PCR, and TCRdb holds only the in-frame ones, with some missing. The sample includes hundreds of thousands of clones, around 65% of them seen just once. Treatment defined: oral pan-JAK inhibitor, 5-10 mg twice daily. Sample: CD4+ T cells sorted from blood, taken at approximately week 45, from a patient treated with tofacitinib. The source of these receptors is a human donor with alopecia areata.

This chain uses TRBV12-5 with TRBJ2-3; D is possibly TRBD1 (6 bases). The ends were cut back, 7 bases at V and 0 bases at J, with 11 bases in the middle. Germline values: CDR1 LGHNT, CDR2 FRNRAP. CDR3 size: 14 residues. The CDR3 coding sequence is TGTGCTAGTGCTAATACAGGGAGCACAGATACGCAGTATTTT. It translates to CASANTGSTDTQYF.

The chain links TRBV27 to TRBJ1-5; 10 nucleotides match TRBD1. Germline CDR1 MNHEY, CDR2 SMNVEV (reference sequence). V shed 6 bases and J 5 bases; nucleotides not matched to a gene: 4. The CDR3 consists of 14 residues. The CDR3 spells CASRLGTGDQPQHF. CDR3 sequence (DNA): TGTGCCAGCAGACTGGGGACAGGGGATCAGCCCCAGCATTTT.

The chain is built from TRBV29-1 and TRBJ2-1, with D perhaps TRBD1 or TRBD2 (6 bases each). This CDR3 region has 14 residues. Germline V gene data show CDR1 as SQVTM and CDR2 as ANQGSEA. V lost 3 bases to trimming and J lost 1 base, with 10 bases between them. The CDR3 protein is CSVDRGRSYNEQFF. DNA for the CDR3: TGCAGCGTTGATAGGGGGAGGTCCTACAATGAGCAGTTCTTC.

This chain joins TRBV6-6 and TRBJ2-3, with D perhaps matching TRBD2 (6 bases). The V end was cut by 7 bases, the J end by 1 base, with 12 bases between. The CDR3 runs 14 residues. Per the germline V gene, CDR1 is MNHNY and CDR2 is SVGAGI (reference sequence). The CDR3 is CASKTGGGTDTQYF. The DNA of the CDR3 is TGTGCCAGCAAAACTGGCGGGGGCACAGATACGCAGTATTTT.

The chain couples TRBV14 to TRBJ1-1; 11 positions match TRBD1. The ends lost 3 bases at V and 2 bases at J; junction bases unmatched: 14. The V gene's germline CDR1 is SGHDN and CDR2 FVKESK. This CDR3 has 19 amino acids. The chain's CDR3 is CASSHYEGTGGKFNTEAFF. In nucleotides, the CDR3 is TGTGCCAGCAGCCACTATGAGGGGACAGGGGGAAAATTTAACACTGAAGCTTTCTTT.

In this sample, this clone turned up once. The chain recombines TRBV19 with TRBJ1-5, with D possibly TRBD1 on 5 matching bases. Per germline, CDR1 LNHDA and CDR2 SQIVND (reference sequence). V lost 8 bases, J lost 0 bases, and 14 bases lay in between. There are 15 residues in the CDR3. CDR3 amino acids: CASLPGAYSNQPQHF. CDR3 nucleotides: TGTGCCAGTCTCCCCGGGGCCTATAGCAATCAGCCCCAGCATTTT. The variable domain in full, with the rest retrieved from reference TRBV19 and TRBJ1-5, is DGGITQSPKYLFRKEGQNVTLSCEQNLNHDAMYWYRQDPGQGLRLIYYSQIVNDFQKGDIAEGYSVSREKKESFPLTVTSAQKNPTAFYLCASLPGAYSNQPQHFGDGTRLSIL.

V gene TRBV4-1 combines with J gene TRBJ2-1; 8 positions match TRBD2. V dropped 2 bases and J dropped 4; count of bases not matched to a gene: 4. The CDR3 runs to 15 residues. The V gene's germline CDR1 is MGHRA and CDR2 YSYEKL. In DNA, the CDR3 is TGCGCCAGCAGCCAACCGGGACTAGGATACAATGAGCAGTTCTTC. Residues: CASSQPGLGYNEQFF.

The chain joins TRBV7-2 to TRBJ1-1, with D possibly TRBD1 on 5 matching bases. The CDR3 spans 13 residues. Trimming shortened V by 5 bases and J by 4 bases, and 11 bases separated the two germline ends. Germline V lookup: CDR1 SGHTA, CDR2 FQGNSA. This chain's CDR3 is CASSLSGGTEAFF. CDR3 DNA: TGTGCCAGCAGCCTATCCGGGGGCACTGAAGCTTTCTTT.

The V and J genes are TRBV7-2 and TRBJ2-4; D remains unclear. V was clipped by 1 base and J by 6 bases, with 10 bases between them. CDR1 SGHTA and CDR2 FQGNSA come from the germline V gene. There are 14 residues in the CDR3. The CDR3: CASSLGSPGNIQYF. CDR3 DNA: TGTGCCAGCAGCTTAGGCAGCCCCGGAAACATTCAGTACTTC.

V usage is TRBV13 and J usage is TRBJ1-2, with D possibly being TRBD1 (5 bases). Trimming shortened V by 3 bases and J by 0 bases, and 8 bases separated the two germline ends. Germline CDR1 and CDR2: PRHDT and FYEKMQ (reference sequence). This CDR3 region has 14 residues. The CDR3 is CASSFWGANYGYTF. The CDR3 DNA reads TGTGCCAGCAGCTTCTGGGGGGCTAACTATGGCTACACCTTC.

This clone is a singleton in its sample. This chain connects TRBV15 to TRBJ1-4, with a tentative D call TRBD1 (5 bases). The CDR3 is 14 residues long. Germline V gene data show CDR1 as LNHNV and CDR2 as YYDKDF (reference sequence). The V end was cut by 2 bases, the J end by 3 bases, with 7 bases between. CDR3 protein: CATSRTTANEKLFF. The CDR3 DNA reads TGTGCCACCAGCAGAACGACAGCTAATGAAAAACTGTTTTTT.

The V call is TRBV23-1, the J call TRBJ1-5; D is undetermined. TRBV23-1 is placed among ORFs of uncertain function. Trimming took 4 bases from V and 6 from J, leaving 13 bases between them. The CDR3 is 14 amino acids. The CDR3 loop is CASSPIGGGQPQHF. Written as DNA, the CDR3 is TGCGCCAGCAGTCCTATAGGAGGCGGTCAGCCCCAGCATTTT.

The chain employs TRBV6-5 and TRBJ2-7; D is unresolved. This CDR3 spans 13 amino acids. Trimming left V 3 bases short and J 1 base short, with 7 bases between. CDR1 MNHEY and CDR2 SVGAGI come from the germline V gene. The chain's CDR3 is CASSYGISYEQYF. In nucleotides, the CDR3 is TGTGCCAGCAGTTATGGGATTTCCTACGAGCAGTACTTC.

This clone showed up just a few times. The chain recombines TRBV19 with TRBJ2-1; D may correspond to TRBD1 or TRBD2 (6 bases each). The CDR3 sequence is 13 residues long. CDR1 and CDR2 from the germline V gene are LNHDA and SQIVND (reference sequence). V lost 6 bases, J lost 7 bases, and 13 bases lay in between. The CDR3 here is CASRGGRSNEQFF. The CDR3 bases are TGTGCCAGTAGAGGGGGGAGATCAAATGAGCAGTTCTTC.

V usage is TRBV4-1 and J usage is TRBJ2-2; D assignment may be TRBD1 or TRBD2 (5 bases each). This CDR3 is 15 amino acids long. Germline loops: CDR1 MGHRA, CDR2 YSYEKL. Deletions cut 8 bases from V and 6 bases from J, with 19 bases between. CDR3 region: CASGPTGTLSGELFF. CDR3 DNA: TGCGCCAGCGGACCAACCGGGACGCTATCCGGGGAGCTGTTTTTT.

The genes are TRBV23-1 and TRBJ1-4; 9 bases line up with TRBD1. TRBV23-1 is an open reading frame, and its role is uncertain. The CDR3 totals 19 residues. V dropped 3 bases and J dropped 0; count of bases not matched to a gene: 11. The CDR3 sequence is CASSHSRGQGFSTNEKLFF. In DNA form, the CDR3 reads TGCGCCAGCAGTCATTCGAGGGGACAGGGCTTTTCAACTAATGAAAAACTGTTTTTT.

The rearrangement joins TRBV7-3 to TRBJ2-2, with D possibly TRBD2 on 7 matching bases. The CDR3 is made up of 17 amino acids. Trimming removed 3 bases at V and 0 bases at J, with 14 bases between. CDR1 and CDR2 (germline): SGHTA, FQGTGA. CDR3 bases: TGTGCCAGCAGCTTGGGGGGGCTCCTCCCGAACACCGGGGAGCTGTTTTTT. This codes for CASSLGGLLPNTGELFF.

The rearrangement joins TRBV7-6 to TRBJ1-5, with D maybe TRBD1 (5 bases). V shed 2 bases and J shed 6 bases, with 5 bases lying between them. The CDR3 has 12 residues. Per the germline V gene, CDR1 is SGHVS and CDR2 is FNYEAQ. CDR3 sequence: CASSLRGQPQHF. In nucleotides, the CDR3 is TGTGCCAGCAGCTTAAGGGGTCAGCCCCAGCATTTT.

The CDR3 coding sequence is TGTGCCAGCAGTTATACAGTAGCCAAAAACATTCAGTACTTC. As protein: CASSYTVAKNIQYF. This chain links TRBV6-6 with TRBJ2-4; D ambiguous. Germline CDR1 MNHNY, CDR2 SVGAGI (reference sequence). Trimming removed 3 bases at V and 0 bases at J, with 6 bases between. CDR3 length: 14 amino acids.

The chain recombines TRBV29-1 with TRBJ2-1, with D possibly matching TRBD1 (5 bases). CDR1 is SQVTM, CDR2 ANQGSEA, per germline. The CDR3 is made up of 14 amino acids. V was pared by 3 bases and J by 6 bases, with 15 bases between. The DNA of the CDR3 is TGCAGCGTTGAGTTGGGGCGCATCGTCAATGAGCAGTTCTTC. This translates into CSVELGRIVNEQFF.

The chain has TRBV4-3 and TRBJ2-5, with 7 bases aligning to TRBD2. J was trimmed by 4 bases and V by 3 bases; bases with no gene match: 8. Germline CDR1 and CDR2: LGHNA and YSLEER. The CDR3 spans 15 residues. DNA of the CDR3: TGCGCCAGCAGCCAGGGGACTATGGAGGTAGAGACCCAGTACTTC. Its translation is CASSQGTMEVETQYF.

CDR3 DNA sequence: TGTGCCAGCAGCCAGGGAAGGAATGGCTACACCTTC. It translates to CASSQGRNGYTF. The chain couples TRBV25-1 to TRBJ1-2; maybe TRBD1 (5 bases). Trimming left V 6 bases short and J 6 bases short, with 11 bases between. The CDR3 totals 12 residues. In germline, CDR1 is MGHDK, CDR2 SYGVNS.

CDR3 in DNA: TGTGCCAGCAGCTTAGTACGAGGGTCCTACGAGCAGTACTTC. Residues: CASSLVRGSYEQYF. The gene calls are TRBV11-3 and TRBJ2-7; D may be TRBD2 (5 bases). Germline CDR1 is SGHNT and CDR2 is YENEEA. V lost 1 base and J lost 1, with 8 bases in between. This CDR3 region has 14 residues. The whole variable domain, remainder taken from reference TRBV11-3 and TRBJ2-7, is EAGVVQSPRYKIIEKKQPVAFWCNPISGHNTLYWYLQNLGQGPELLIRYENEEAVDDSQLPKDRFSAERLKGVDSTLKIQPAELGDSAVYLCASSLVRGSYEQYFGPGTRLTVT.

The V gene is TRBV5-1, the J gene TRBJ2-5; TRBD1 is a possible D gene (6 bases). The V end was cut by 1 base, the J end by 4 bases, with 14 bases between. Germline V gives CDR1 SGHRS, CDR2 YFSETQ. The CDR3 is 15 amino acids. This CDR3 reads CASSLWAGDTETQYF. The CDR3 DNA follows: TGCGCCAGCAGCTTGTGGGCAGGGGACACAGAGACCCAGTACTTC.

This chain joins TRBV19 and TRBJ1-5; 7 bases line up with TRBD1. J gave up 7 bases and V 8 bases, and 8 bases lay outside the gene matches. The CDR3 length is 13 residues. Germline loops: CDR1 LNHDA, CDR2 SQIVND (reference sequence). CDR3 loop: CASWNRGGQPQHF. As DNA, the CDR3 is TGTGCCAGTTGGAACAGGGGTGGACAGCCCCAGCATTTT.

This chain uses TRBV7-2 with TRBJ1-6; the match to TRBD1 covers 10 bases. Germline V gives CDR1 SGHTA, CDR2 FQGNSA. The CDR3 contains 15 residues. The trim removed 5 bases at V and 10 bases at J, leaving 8 bases unmatched. The CDR3 DNA reads as TGTGCCAGCAGCCCCACCGGGACAGGGGAGTCACCCCTCCACTTT. This gives the protein CASSPTGTGESPLHF.

This clone was picked up a small number of times. This sequence joins TRBV29-1 and TRBJ2-7, with 9 bases fitting TRBD1. The germline gives CDR1 SQVTM, CDR2 ANQGSEA. The CDR3 spans 13 residues. V gave up 3 bases and J gave up 9 bases; unmatched junction bases: 9. The DNA for the CDR3 is TGCAGCGTTGATCCCGGGACAGGGTCTGGGCAGTACTTC. Protein sequence: CSVDPGTGSGQYF.

The rearrangement uses TRBV19 and TRBJ2-7; D uncertain. Per the germline V gene, CDR1 is LNHDA and CDR2 is SQIVND (reference sequence). This CDR3 is 13 amino acids long. Trimming stripped 3 bases from V and 2 bases from J, with 8 bases between. The CDR3, as DNA: TGTGCCAGTAGTATGAGAGGCACCTACGAGCAGTACTTC. Residues: CASSMRGTYEQYF.